These T cell receptor beta chains were read from a single sample in a study of cytomegalovirus exposure and HLA in healthy donors. This table comes from immunoSEQ multiplex PCR, and its TCRdb copy is limited to in-frame clones, with some not included. This table has under 170,000 clones, 79% appearing once. Sequencing input: PBMCs. Source of these receptors: a human donor in good health. Both conserved end residues are part of each CDR3. The D gene is left open where the match is weak. The listing skips clone size in some rows; elsewhere it reads once, few, many or a size class.

TRBJ2-7,-,-,TRBV28,TGTGCCAGCAGTTCTCCGGAGGGGGCGACCAAAGCGGGAGCCAAGGGACATAGCTCCTACGAGCAGTACTTC,CASSSPEGATKAGAKGHSSYEQYF
TRBJ2-5,-,-,TRBV21-1,TGTGCCAGCAGCAAACATAGAAATAGAGAGACCCAGTACTTC,CASSKHRNRETQYF
TRBJ1-1,-,TRBD1,TRBV27,TGTGCCAGCAGTTTCCCAGGGGGGACTGAAGCTTTCTTT,CASSFPGGTEAFF
TRBJ2-3,-,-,TRBV28,TGTGCCAGCTGCAGGGTTTTGGCAGATACGCAGTATTTT,CASCRVLADTQYF
TRBJ2-7,once,TRBD2,TRBV12-5,TGTGCTAGTGCCTCAGGGGTAGCGGGAGCCTACGAGCAGTACTTC,CASASGVAGAYEQYF
TRBJ1-2,-,TRBD1,TRBV23-1,TGCGCCAGCAGTCAAAGTTACAGGGGGCTCGATGGCTACACCTTC,CASSQSYRGLDGYTF
TRBJ1-2,once,TRBD1,TRBV5-1,TGCGCCAGCAGCTTGGTCGGGACAGACTATGGCTACACCTTC,CASSLVGTDYGYTF
TRBJ1-5,-,TRBD1,TRBV5-5,TGTGCCAGCAGCTTGGAGACAGGGGGCAATCAGCCCCAGCATTTT,CASSLETGGNQPQHF
TRBJ1-1,-,-,TRBV19,TGTGCCGTACAGACCTACACTGAAGCTTTCTTT,CAVQTYTEAFF
TRBJ2-7,few,TRBD2,TRBV4-1,TGCGCCAGCAGCCAAGATACTAGCGGGGCCTACGAGCAGTACTTC,CASSQDTSGAYEQYF
TRBJ1-1,-,-,TRBV14,TGTGCCAGCAGGCTTATTGAGGGTAGCACTGAAGCTTTCTTT,CASRLIEGSTEAFF
TRBJ1-1,-,-,TRBV28,TGTGCCAGCAGTTTACAGGGATGGTCTGAAGCTTTCTTT,CASSLQGWSEAFF
TRBJ2-2,-,-,TRBV9,TGTGCCAGCAGCGTGGGCCCGTCGGTCACCGGGGAGCTGTTTTTT,CASSVGPSVTGELFF
TRBJ2-7,-,-,TRBV14,TGTGCCAGCAGCCAAGACTCGGACTCGCCCGGGGGACTCTACGAGCAGTACTTC,CASSQDSDSPGGLYEQYF
TRBJ2-7,-,TRBD1,TRBV28,TGTGCCAGCAGTTTGGGACAGGGTTTCAACTACGAGCAGTACTTC,CASSLGQGFNYEQYF
TRBJ2-5,-,-,TRBV7-8,TGTGCCAGCAGCTTATCGGGGGGCCGTGGAGAGACCCAGTACTTC,CASSLSGGRGETQYF
TRBJ2-1,-,-,TRBV5-1,TGCGCCAGCAGTCCCGGCACTACCGAGCAGCAGTTCTTC,CASSPGTTEQQFF
TRBJ1-2,once,TRBD1,TRBV18,TGTGCCAGCTCACCCGGGACAGGGCTGTACTATGGCTACACCTTC,CASSPGTGLYYGYTF
TRBJ1-2,-,-,TRBV4-3,TGCGCCAGCAGCCAAGATAAGCGAGCGGGGATGATAGAAGGCTACACCTTC,CASSQDKRAGMIEGYTF
TRBJ2-7,-,-,TRBV11-2,TGTGCCAGCAGCTCGTCCTACGAGCAGTACTTC,CASSSSYEQYF
TRBJ1-1,-,-,TRBV6-4,TGTGCCAGCAGTGAAGCTCGGGGGGGGTCCACTGAAGCTTTCTTT,CASSEARGGSTEAFF
TRBJ2-1,-,TRBD1,TRBV13,TGTGCCAGCAGCCAAACAGGGGGCCGATACAATGAGCAGTTCTTC,CASSQTGGRYNEQFF
TRBJ2-3,-,TRBD2,TRBV7-2,TGTGCCAGCAGCTTAGGTGGACTAGACGTGGATACGCAGTATTTT,CASSLGGLDVDTQYF
TRBJ2-2,-,TRBD1,TRBV2,TGTGCCAGCACCTGGGACAGCGGACCCGGGGAGCTGTTTTTT,CASTWDSGPGELFF
TRBJ2-1,few,TRBD2,TRBV6-6,TGTGCCAGCAGTTTCGAGGCTAGCGGCTTCAATGAGCAGTTCTTC,CASSFEASGFNEQFF
TRBJ2-6,-,-,TRBV5-4,TGTGCCAGCAGCCCCGCGGACAGTGTGATCTCTGGGGCCAACGTCCTGACTTTC,CASSPADSVISGANVLTF
TRBJ2-7,-,TRBD1,TRBV6-5,TGTGCCAGCAGTTACTCTTCCGGGACAGGAGTCTACGAGCAGTACTTC,CASSYSSGTGVYEQYF
TRBJ2-1,-,TRBD1,TRBV27,TGTGCCACCCATGGACAGGGCAATGAGCAGTTCTTC,CATHGQGNEQFF
TRBJ2-1,-,-,TRBV30,TGTGCCTGGAGTAATGGTTGGCTGGACAATGAGCAGTTCTTC,CAWSNGWLDNEQFF
TRBJ1-1,-,TRBD1,TRBV28,TGTGCCAGCAGTTTATCTGGACAGGGACACACTGAAGCTTTCTTT,CASSLSGQGHTEAFF
TRBJ1-2,-,-,TRBV30,TGTGCATCGACAACAAACTATGGCTACACCTTC,CASTTNYGYTF
TRBJ1-4,-,-,TRBV5-4,TGTGCCAGCAGCCTGGGTGTAGGGACTGCTACTGAAAAACTGTTTTTT,CASSLGVGTATEKLFF
TRBJ2-3,few,-,TRBV9,TGTGCCAGCAGCGTAGAGCCGGGAAGGGGCACAGATACGCAGTATTTT,CASSVEPGRGTDTQYF
TRBJ2-5,few,-,TRBV29-1,TGCAGCGTCGGACTACCAACAGAGACCCAGTACTTC,CSVGLPTETQYF
TRBJ2-3,-,TRBD2,TRBV5-4,TGTGCCAGCAGCTTGAGCGGGGGGCCTAGCACAGATACGCAGTATTTT,CASSLSGGPSTDTQYF
TRBJ2-5,-,-,TRBV19,TGTGCCAGTAGTTTTTGGCAGGGGACGGGAGAGACCCAGTACTTC,CASSFWQGTGETQYF